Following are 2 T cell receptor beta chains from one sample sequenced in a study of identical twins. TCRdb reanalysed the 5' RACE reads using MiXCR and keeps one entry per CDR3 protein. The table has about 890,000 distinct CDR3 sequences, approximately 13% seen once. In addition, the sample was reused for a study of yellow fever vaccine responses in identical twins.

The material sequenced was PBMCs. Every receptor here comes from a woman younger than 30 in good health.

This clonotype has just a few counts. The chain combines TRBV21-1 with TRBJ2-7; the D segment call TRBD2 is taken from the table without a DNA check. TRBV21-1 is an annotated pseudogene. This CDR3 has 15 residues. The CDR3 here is CASSRGAQSSYEQYV. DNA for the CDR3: TGTGCCAGCAGCCGGGGGGCCCAAAGCTCCTACGAGCAGTACGTC.

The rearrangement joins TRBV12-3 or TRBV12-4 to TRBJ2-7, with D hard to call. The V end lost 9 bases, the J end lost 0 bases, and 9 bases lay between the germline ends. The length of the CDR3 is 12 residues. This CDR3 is CARDAYSYEQYV. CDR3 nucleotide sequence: TGTGCCAGAGACGCTTACTCCTACGAGCAGTACGTC.